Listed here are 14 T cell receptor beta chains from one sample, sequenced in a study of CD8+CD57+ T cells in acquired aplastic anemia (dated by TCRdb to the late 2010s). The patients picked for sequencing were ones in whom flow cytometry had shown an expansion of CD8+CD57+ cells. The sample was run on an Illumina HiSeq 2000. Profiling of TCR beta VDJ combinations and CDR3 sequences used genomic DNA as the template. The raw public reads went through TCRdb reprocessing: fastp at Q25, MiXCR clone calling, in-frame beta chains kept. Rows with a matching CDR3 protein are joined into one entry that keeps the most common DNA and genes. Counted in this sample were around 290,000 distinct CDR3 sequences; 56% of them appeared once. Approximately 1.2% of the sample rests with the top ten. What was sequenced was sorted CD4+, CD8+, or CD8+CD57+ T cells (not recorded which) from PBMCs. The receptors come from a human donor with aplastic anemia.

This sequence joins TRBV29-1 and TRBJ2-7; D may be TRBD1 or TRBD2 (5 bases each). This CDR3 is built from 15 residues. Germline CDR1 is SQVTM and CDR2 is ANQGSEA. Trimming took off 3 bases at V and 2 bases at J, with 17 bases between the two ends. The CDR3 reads CSVEGSGPGTYEQYF. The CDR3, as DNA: TGCAGCGTTGAGGGGTCGGGGCCAGGAACCTACGAGCAGTACTTC.

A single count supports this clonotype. For the CDR3, the DNA is TGTGCCATCAGTGAGTCGGGGACTAATGAAAAACTGTTTTTT. Amino acid sequence: CAISESGTNEKLFF. The chain carries TRBV10-3 and TRBJ1-4; D is uncertain. This CDR3 has 14 amino acids. V lost 0 bases, J lost 2 bases, and 4 bases lay in between. The germline V gene encodes CDR1 ENHRY and CDR2 SYGVKD.

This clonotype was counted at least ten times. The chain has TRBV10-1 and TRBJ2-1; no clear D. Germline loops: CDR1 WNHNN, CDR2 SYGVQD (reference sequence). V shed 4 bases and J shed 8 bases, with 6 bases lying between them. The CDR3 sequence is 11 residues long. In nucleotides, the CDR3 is TGCGCCAGCAGTGCCGGGTATGAGCAGTTCTTC. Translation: CASSAGYEQFF.

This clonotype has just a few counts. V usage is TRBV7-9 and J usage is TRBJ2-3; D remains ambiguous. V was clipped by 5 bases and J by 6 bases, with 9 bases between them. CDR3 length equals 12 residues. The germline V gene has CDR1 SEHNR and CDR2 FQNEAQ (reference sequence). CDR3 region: CASSPPADTQYF. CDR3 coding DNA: TGTGCCAGCAGCCCGCCGGCTGATACGCAGTATTTT.

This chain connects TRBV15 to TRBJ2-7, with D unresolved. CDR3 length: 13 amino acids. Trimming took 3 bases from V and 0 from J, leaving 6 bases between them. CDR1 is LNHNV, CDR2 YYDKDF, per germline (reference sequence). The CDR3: CATSSRYSYEQYF. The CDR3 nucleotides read TGTGCCACCAGCAGCCGATACTCCTACGAGCAGTACTTC.

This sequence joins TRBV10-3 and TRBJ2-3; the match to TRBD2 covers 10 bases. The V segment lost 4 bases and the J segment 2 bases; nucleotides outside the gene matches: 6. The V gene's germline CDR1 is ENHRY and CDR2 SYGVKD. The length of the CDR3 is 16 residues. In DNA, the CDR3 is TGTGCCATCAGTGCGACGACTAGCGGGCTCACAGATACGCAGTATTTT. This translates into CAISATTSGLTDTQYF.

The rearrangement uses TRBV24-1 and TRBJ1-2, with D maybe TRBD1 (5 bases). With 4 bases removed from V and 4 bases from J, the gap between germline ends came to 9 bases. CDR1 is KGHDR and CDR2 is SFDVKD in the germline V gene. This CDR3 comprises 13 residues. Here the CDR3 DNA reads TGTGCCACCAGTGACCAGGGTTTCTATGGCTACACCTTC. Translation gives CATSDQGFYGYTF.

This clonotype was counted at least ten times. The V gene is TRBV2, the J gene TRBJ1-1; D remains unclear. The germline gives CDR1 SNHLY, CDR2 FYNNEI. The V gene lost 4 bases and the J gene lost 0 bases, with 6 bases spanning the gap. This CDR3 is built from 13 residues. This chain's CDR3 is CASSVGMNTEAFF. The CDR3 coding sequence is TGTGCCAGCAGTGTCGGTATGAACACTGAAGCTTTCTTT.

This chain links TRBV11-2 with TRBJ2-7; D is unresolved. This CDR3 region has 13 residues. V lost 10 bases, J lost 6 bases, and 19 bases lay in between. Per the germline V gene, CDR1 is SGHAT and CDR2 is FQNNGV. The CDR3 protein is CATSFRLTSEQYF. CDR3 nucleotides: TGTGCCACCTCATTCCGCCTGACTTCCGAGCAGTACTTC.

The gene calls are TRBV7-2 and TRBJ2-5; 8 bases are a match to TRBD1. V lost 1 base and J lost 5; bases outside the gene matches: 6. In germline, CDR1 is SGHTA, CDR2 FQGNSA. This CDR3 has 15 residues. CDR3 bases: TGTGCCAGCAGCTTAGTGGGACAGGCGCGGGAGACCCAGTACTTC. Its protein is CASSLVGQARETQYF. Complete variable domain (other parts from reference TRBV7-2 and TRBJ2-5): GAGVSQSPSNKVTEKGKDVELRCDPISGHTALYWYRQSLGQGLEFLIYFQGNSAPDKSGLPSDRFSAERTGGSVSTLTIQRTQQEDSAVYLCASSLVGQARETQYFGPGTRLLVL.

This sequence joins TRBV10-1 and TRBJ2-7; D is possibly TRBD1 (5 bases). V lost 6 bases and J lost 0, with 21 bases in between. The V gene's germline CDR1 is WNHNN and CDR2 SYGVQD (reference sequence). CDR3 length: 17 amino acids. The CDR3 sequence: CASRLPSPQEASYEQYF. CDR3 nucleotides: TGCGCCAGCAGACTTCCCAGCCCACAGGAAGCCTCCTACGAGCAGTACTTC.

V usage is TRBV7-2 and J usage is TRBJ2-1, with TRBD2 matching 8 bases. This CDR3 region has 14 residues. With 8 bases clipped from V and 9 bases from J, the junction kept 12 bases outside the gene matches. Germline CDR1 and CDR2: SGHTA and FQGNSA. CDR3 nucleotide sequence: TGTGCCAGCTCTGAGTCAGCGGGAGCCGCTGAGCAGTTCTTC. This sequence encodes CASSESAGAAEQFF.

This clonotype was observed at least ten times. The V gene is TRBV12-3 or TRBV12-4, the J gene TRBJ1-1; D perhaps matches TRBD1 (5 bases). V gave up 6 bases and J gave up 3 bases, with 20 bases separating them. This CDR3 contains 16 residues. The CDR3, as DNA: TGTGCCAGCAGCTACCGGGACGTCCGGAGGGACACTGAAGCTTTCTTT. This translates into CASSYRDVRRDTEAFF.

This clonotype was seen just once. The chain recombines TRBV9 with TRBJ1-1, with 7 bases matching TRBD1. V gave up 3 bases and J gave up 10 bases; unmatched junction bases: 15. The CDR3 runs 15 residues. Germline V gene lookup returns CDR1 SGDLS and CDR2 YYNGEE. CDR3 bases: TGTGCCAGCAGCGCCTCCGTAGGGGGCAGCCCTGGAGCTTTCTTT. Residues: CASSASVGGSPGAFF.